The clone carrying this T cell receptor beta chain was observed a handful of times. As yet, its antigen is unknown. The record originates from a study of post-analysis software for immune sequencing data. With 4 bases clipped from V and 8 bases from J, the junction kept 9 bases outside the gene matches. The CDR3 has 17 residues. CDR1 is KGHDR, CDR2 SFDVKD, per germline. Unique molecular identifiers were built into the TCR beta cDNA libraries. Via MiXCR, TCRdb re-called the PCR reads, giving one row per CDR3 protein. The sample carries about 820,000 distinct CDR3 sequences, about 50% recorded once. Notes on the study in general: Samples made in the same batch grouped tightly together by F measure. A handful of TRBV segments were significantly more frequent in patients than in controls. TRBV5-6, TRBV5-1 and TRBV20-1 were among these segments. Patients with multiple sclerosis recorded significantly lower normalized Chao1 diversity than controls, the study found.

Sequencing input: blood. The rearrangement links TRBV24-1 to TRBJ2-1; 14 nucleotides agree with TRBD2. The TCR comes from a girl aged 10 to 17 with multiple sclerosis. The DNA of the CDR3 is TGTGCCACCAGTGACCCACGCCCGGGACTAGCGGGAGATGAGCAGTTCTTC. Amino acids: CATSDPRPGLAGDEQFF.